This is a list of T cell receptor beta chains from one sample in a study of blood T cell repertoires in COVID-19. Produced via immunoSEQ multiplex PCR; TCRdb's table is partial and in-frame only. The sample has approximately 260,000 clones; about nine tenths are singletons. Sample: peripheral blood. The receptors derive from a woman between 40 and 55 years old with acute or convalescent COVID-19. Each CDR3 is given with its conserved first and last residue. Fields, in order: clone size, D gene, J gene, V gene, CDR3 protein, CDR3 DNA. D genes are given only for firm matches. The listing skips clone size in some rows; elsewhere it reads once, few, many or a size class.

clone_size: NA; d_call: TRBD1; j_call: TRBJ1-1; v_call: TRBV19; cdr3_aa: CASSRDRGPEAFF; cdr3_nt: TGTGCCAGTAGTAGGGACAGGGGGCCTGAAGCTTTCTTT
clone_size: NA; d_call: NA; j_call: TRBJ1-1; v_call: TRBV20-1; cdr3_aa: CSARPRGEAFF; cdr3_nt: TGCAGTGCTAGACCTAGGGGTGAAGCTTTCTTT
clone_size: NA; d_call: NA; j_call: TRBJ2-3; v_call: TRBV18; cdr3_aa: CASSPSRDTQYF; cdr3_nt: TGTGCCAGCTCACCTAGCAGAGATACGCAGTATTTT
clone_size: NA; d_call: NA; j_call: TRBJ1-4; v_call: TRBV10-3; cdr3_aa: CASAQGHKDEKLFF; cdr3_nt: TGTGCCAGCGCCCAGGGACACAAGGATGAAAAACTGTTTTTT
clone_size: NA; d_call: NA; j_call: TRBJ1-3; v_call: TRBV7-9; cdr3_aa: CASSLRPENTIYF; cdr3_nt: TGTGCCAGCAGCCTGCGGCCGGAAAACACCATATATTTT
clone_size: NA; d_call: NA; j_call: TRBJ2-3; v_call: TRBV21-1; cdr3_aa: CASSTWTSEDSTDTQYF; cdr3_nt: TGTGCCAGCAGCACATGGACTAGCGAGGATAGCACAGATACGCAGTATTTT
clone_size: once; d_call: NA; j_call: TRBJ1-6; v_call: TRBV6-2/TRBV6-3; cdr3_aa: CASSPGQTNNSPLHF; cdr3_nt: TGTGCCAGCAGCCCCGGACAGACAAACAATTCACCCCTCCACTTT
clone_size: NA; d_call: NA; j_call: TRBJ2-2; v_call: TRBV5-5; cdr3_aa: CASSRARVSGTGELFF; cdr3_nt: TGTGCCAGCAGCCGAGCCAGGGTTTCGGGCACCGGGGAGCTGTTTTTT
clone_size: NA; d_call: TRBD2; j_call: TRBJ2-3; v_call: TRBV27; cdr3_aa: CASSPSGPGGFPDTQYF; cdr3_nt: TGTGCCAGCAGTCCTAGCGGTCCAGGTGGCTTCCCAGATACGCAGTATTTT
clone_size: once; d_call: NA; j_call: TRBJ1-5; v_call: TRBV18; cdr3_aa: CASSPGVRQPQHF; cdr3_nt: TGTGCCAGCTCACCAGGAGTCCGTCAGCCCCAGCATTTT
clone_size: NA; d_call: NA; j_call: TRBJ1-5; v_call: TRBV11-2; cdr3_aa: CASSLDGNSNQPQHF; cdr3_nt: TGTGCCAGCAGCTTAGACGGTAATAGCAATCAGCCCCAGCATTTT
clone_size: NA; d_call: NA; j_call: TRBJ1-2; v_call: TRBV12-3/TRBV12-4; cdr3_aa: CASSRTGYGYTF; cdr3_nt: TGTGCCAGCAGCAGAACAGGGTATGGCTACACCTTC
clone_size: once; d_call: NA; j_call: TRBJ1-3; v_call: TRBV10-3; cdr3_aa: CAITGEVSGNTIYF; cdr3_nt: TGTGCCATCACCGGGGAGGTCTCTGGAAACACCATATATTTT